These 8 T cell receptor beta chains share one sample of origin, sequenced in a study of blood T cell repertoires in COVID-19 (TCRdb year 2020). Libraries were constructed by the immunoSEQ multiplex PCR assay. TCRdb took over this immuneACCESS table, retaining in-frame rearrangements with V and J assigned. Such tables are incomplete; in checked studies, under half of the missing clones stem from an unresolved V gene, and the remainder is unexplained. The sample yields some 140,000 clones; approximately 85% were counted once. Together, the top ten hold 0.63% of the sample. Sequencing input: peripheral blood. The receptors shown here come from a man between 60 and 75 years old with COVID-19, enrolled during active disease.

This rearrangement joins TRBV28 to TRBJ1-6; the D is unclear. From germline, CDR1 is MDHEN and CDR2 SYDVKM. V lost 7 bases to trimming and J lost 12 bases, with 19 bases between them. The CDR3 spans 14 residues. The chain's CDR3 is CASITPKGRGPLHF. CDR3 coding DNA: TGTGCCAGCATCACACCAAAAGGGCGGGGACCCCTCCACTTT. Full variable domain (outside the CDR3, taken from reference TRBV28 and TRBJ1-6): DVKVTQSSRYLVKRTGEKVFLECVQDMDHENMFWYRQDPGLGLRLIYFSYDVKMKEKGDIPEGYSVSREKKERFSLILESASTNQTSMYLCASITPKGRGPLHFGNGTRLTVT.

The rearrangement joins TRBV4-3 to TRBJ2-7; a possible D gene is TRBD1 (5 bases). The germline CDR1 and CDR2 sequences are LGHNA and YSLEER. V was pared by 0 bases and J by 1 base, with 10 bases between. The CDR3 runs 15 residues. The CDR3 sequence: CASSQDTGFSYEQYF. The CDR3 DNA sequence: TGCGCCAGCAGCCAAGATACAGGTTTTTCCTACGAGCAGTACTTC.

This clone was counted once. V usage is TRBV5-4 and J usage is TRBJ1-3; 12 nucleotides match TRBD1. The CDR3 loop spans 15 amino acids. The germline CDR1 and CDR2 sequences are SGHNT and YYREEE (reference sequence). The trim removed 3 bases at V and 6 bases at J, leaving 4 bases unmatched. CDR3 bases: TGTGCCAGCAGCTGGGACAGGGGGCGGGTAAACACCATATATTTT. This translates into CASSWDRGRVNTIYF.

The gene calls are TRBV18 and TRBJ1-1; the D is unclear. This CDR3 has 14 residues. With 6 bases removed from V and 0 bases from J, the gap between germline ends came to 11 bases. Germline values: CDR1 KGHSH, CDR2 LQKENI. The CDR3 spells CASSLYKMNTEAFF. The CDR3 nucleotides read TGTGCCAGCTCGCTATATAAAATGAACACTGAAGCTTTCTTT.

The V call is TRBV7-2, the J call TRBJ2-5; perhaps TRBD2 as D (5 bases). This CDR3 contains 15 residues. V dropped 1 base and J dropped 0 bases, with 9 bases sitting between them. CDR1 and CDR2 from the germline V gene are SGHTA and FQGNSA. The CDR3 DNA follows: TGTGCCAGCAGCTTAGGGTCCGGGAACCAAGAGACCCAGTACTTC. It translates to CASSLGSGNQETQYF.

CDR3 nucleotides: TGCAGCATAGTCCGGGAGAACACTGAAGCTTTCTTT. This gives the protein CSIVRENTEAFF. The chain employs TRBV29-1 and TRBJ1-1; D remains ambiguous. Trimming removed 8 bases at V and 1 base at J, with 11 bases between. Germline assignment: CDR1 SQVTM and CDR2 ANQGSEA. This CDR3 spans 12 amino acids.

This rearrangement joins TRBV19 to TRBJ1-5; D ambiguous. With 8 bases removed from V and 2 bases from J, the gap between germline ends came to 7 bases. The CDR3 has 12 residues. Per germline, CDR1 LNHDA and CDR2 SQIVND (reference sequence). CDR3 amino acids: CASGRGNQPQHF. CDR3 DNA: TGTGCCAGTGGTCGGGGCAATCAGCCCCAGCATTTT.

V gene TRBV27 combines with J gene TRBJ1-1; D may be TRBD1 (6 bases). CDR3 length: 14 residues. Trimming cost V 1 base and J 1 base, with 7 bases left between them. Germline lookup yields CDR1 MNHEY and CDR2 SMNVEV (reference sequence). In nucleotides, the CDR3 is TGTGCCAGCAGTTTATTACAGGGGAACACTGAAGCTTTCTTT. Its translation: CASSLLQGNTEAFF.